These 22 T cell receptor beta chains were sequenced from one sample in a study of T cells in Graves' hyperthyroidism and ophthalmopathy. It was RNA transcripts that yielded the amplified TCR beta CDR3 regions. Using the HTBI primer set, a first-round RT-PCR was run on the TCR CDR3. Via MiXCR, TCRdb re-called the multiplex PCR reads, giving one row per CDR3 protein. Seen here are approximately 300,000 distinct CDR3 sequences, 16% observed once, and the top ten hold roughly 31%. The sequenced sample was blood. These receptors came from a young man with Graves' hyperthyroidism.

The chain couples TRBV6-2 or TRBV6-3 to TRBJ2-1; no clear D gene. Per germline, CDR1 MNHEY and CDR2 SVGEGT. Trimming removed 7 bases from V and 3 bases from J, with 4 bases in between. The CDR3 runs 11 residues. The chain's CDR3 is CASNFYNEQFF. CDR3 nucleotides: TGTGCCAGCAACTTCTACAATGAGCAGTTCTTC.

In its sample, this clonotype was seen many times. CDR3 sequence: CASSWVPGTSGYTGELFF. DNA for the CDR3: TGCGCCAGCAGCTGGGTCCCCGGGACTAGCGGATACACCGGGGAGCTGTTTTTT. The gene calls are TRBV5-1 and TRBJ2-2; 11 positions agree with TRBD2. The CDR3 totals 18 residues. Germline CDR1 SGHRS, CDR2 YFSETQ. V lost 3 bases, J lost 3 bases, and 10 bases stayed unmatched.

Ten or more counts support this clonotype. The rearrangement links TRBV27 to TRBJ2-7, with TRBD2 as a possible D gene (5 bases). CDR3 length: 14 residues. Trimming took off 2 bases at V and 6 bases at J, with 14 bases between the two ends. Germline loops: CDR1 MNHEY, CDR2 SMNVEV (reference sequence). CDR3 bases: TGTGCCAGCAGTTTACTGGCAGGTCGGGGCGAGCAGTACTTC. This translates into CASSLLAGRGEQYF.

This clonotype has at least ten counts. The V gene is TRBV5-1, the J gene TRBJ2-3; 8 bases align to TRBD1. V lost 3 bases, J lost 1 base, and 7 bases stayed unmatched. The germline V gene encodes CDR1 SGHRS and CDR2 YFSETQ. The CDR3 is 16 residues long. The CDR3, as DNA: TGCGCCAGCAGCTGGACCGGACAGGGTGGCACAGATACGCAGTATTTT. Translating gives CASSWTGQGGTDTQYF.

This clonotype was counted ten times or more. The CDR3 bases are TGTGCCAGCAGCTCAGGGACTAGCGGGGCCACAGATACGCAGTATTTT. Protein: CASSSGTSGATDTQYF. This chain uses TRBV5-4 with TRBJ2-3, with 13 nucleotides matching TRBD2. This CDR3 has 16 residues. Germline values: CDR1 SGHNT, CDR2 YYREEE (reference sequence). V shed 3 bases, J shed 2 bases, and the junction held 3 bases outside the gene matches.

This clonotype came up a few times. The chain has TRBV20-1 and TRBJ2-7; 7 bases are shared with TRBD1. The CDR3 covers 14 residues. From germline, CDR1 is DFQATT and CDR2 SNEGSKA (reference sequence). V was pared by 2 bases and J by 2 bases, with 6 bases of the junction left unmatched. The CDR3 loop is CSARQTGNPYEQYF. As DNA, the CDR3 is TGCAGTGCTAGACAGACAGGGAACCCCTACGAGCAGTACTTC.

This clonotype came up a few times. The chain couples TRBV12-3 or TRBV12-4 to TRBJ2-2; the match to TRBD2 covers 9 bases. The ends lost 6 bases at V and 6 bases at J; junction bases unmatched: 8. The CDR3 runs to 15 residues. CDR3: CASSIPGLAPGELFF. The CDR3 DNA sequence: TGTGCCAGCAGCATTCCGGGACTAGCTCCCGGGGAGCTGTTTTTT.

V usage is TRBV28 and J usage is TRBJ2-6; 7 positions match TRBD2. CDR3 size: 17 residues. V shed 2 bases, J shed 4 bases, and the junction held 8 bases outside the gene matches. Germline V gives CDR1 MDHEN, CDR2 SYDVKM. The CDR3, as DNA: TGTGCCAGCAGTTTACTTGGGGACTATGGCGGGGCCAACGTCCTGACTTTC. Translation: CASSLLGDYGGANVLTF.

Ten or more counts support this clonotype. The chain joins TRBV7-3 to TRBJ2-2, with D possibly being TRBD2 (7 bases). Germline values: CDR1 SGHTA, CDR2 FQGTGA. The V gene lost 4 bases and the J gene lost 2 bases, with 17 bases spanning the gap. This CDR3 has 17 residues. CDR3 amino acids: CASSSAGRGSNTGELFF. The CDR3 nucleotides read TGTGCCAGCAGCTCTGCTGGGAGGGGGAGTAACACCGGGGAGCTGTTTTTT.

This clonotype showed up many times. The chain recombines TRBV18 with TRBJ2-7; the match to TRBD2 covers 12 bases. Germline V CDR1 and CDR2: KGHSH, LQKENI. CDR3 length: 14 amino acids. V lost 3 bases and J lost 5; bases outside the gene matches: 2. The DNA of the CDR3 is TGTGCCAGCTCACCGACTAGCGGGAGAGACGAGCAGTACTTC. It codes for CASSPTSGRDEQYF.

The chain has TRBV3-1 and TRBJ1-6, with D possibly TRBD1 on 6 matching bases. Germline V gene data show CDR1 as LGHDT and CDR2 as YNNKEL (reference sequence). CDR3 size: 15 residues. Trimming removed 4 bases from V and 6 bases from J, with 13 bases in between. CDR3 protein: CASSLRGQINSPLHF. The CDR3 nucleotides read TGTGCCAGCAGCCTCCGAGGACAGATTAATTCACCCCTCCACTTT.

This clonotype was picked up many times. This chain joins TRBV29-1 and TRBJ1-1, with D unresolved. Looked up from germline, CDR1 is SQVTM and CDR2 is ANQGSEA. The CDR3 extends over 14 amino acids. Trimming left V 5 bases short and J 1 base short, with 14 bases between. DNA for the CDR3: TGCAGCGTTAAACCCCATACAGAGAACACTGAAGCTTTCTTT. Amino acids: CSVKPHTENTEAFF.

A note on this clonotype: A much larger clone differs from this one at a single base, so this may be a read error. The chain recombines TRBV5-1 with TRBJ1-2, with a weak D call TRBD1 (5 bases). In germline, CDR1 is SGHRS, CDR2 YFSETQ. V lost 4 bases and J lost 6, with 19 bases in between. This CDR3 is built from 15 residues. The DNA of the CDR3 is TGCGCCAGCAGCCAAACAGGATTAAGGAGCCATGGCTACACCTTC. Its translation is CASSQTGLRSHGYTF. Full variable domain (missing parts from reference TRBV5-1 and TRBJ1-2): KAGVTQTPRYLIKTRGQQVTLSCSPISGHRSVSWYQQTPGQGLQFLFEYFSETQRNKGNFPGRFSGRQFSNSRSEMNVSTLELGDSALYLCASSQTGLRSHGYTFGSGTRLTVV.

This clonotype occurred many times. The genes are TRBV2 and TRBJ2-1, with D perhaps matching TRBD2 (6 bases). CDR1 is SNHLY and CDR2 is FYNNEI in the germline V gene. The CDR3 is made up of 15 amino acids. Between the trimmed V and J ends, which lost 6 bases and 2 bases, there was a span of 14 bases. In nucleotides, the CDR3 is TGTGCCAGCAGCATGGACCCTAGCGCCTACAATGAGCAGTTCTTC. Encoded protein: CASSMDPSAYNEQFF.

This clonotype was found a few times. The J gene is TRBJ2-6, the V gene TRBV19; 8 bases are shared with TRBD2. Germline CDR1 LNHDA, CDR2 SQIVND (reference sequence). The CDR3 covers 18 residues. J was trimmed by 0 bases and V by 9 bases; bases with no gene match: 13. CDR3 sequence: CASKITSGRISGANVLTF. DNA of the CDR3: TGTGCCAGCAAAATTACTAGCGGCCGAATCTCTGGGGCCAACGTCCTGACTTTC.

This clonotype has a handful of counts. The chain couples TRBV5-1 to TRBJ2-7; 10 nucleotides match TRBD2. With 4 bases clipped from V and 7 bases from J, the junction kept 11 bases outside the gene matches. The CDR3 runs 15 residues. CDR1 is SGHRS, CDR2 YFSETQ, per germline. CDR3 amino acids: CASSASGSGRVEQYF. The CDR3 DNA reads TGCGCCAGCAGCGCTAGCGGGAGTGGTAGGGTGGAGCAGTACTTC.

This clonotype was counted only a few times. The rearrangement links TRBV29-1 to TRBJ2-5; TRBD1 might be the D (6 bases). Germline V gives CDR1 SQVTM, CDR2 ANQGSEA. The CDR3 runs to 12 residues. Deletions cut 7 bases from V and 0 bases from J, with 9 bases between. The CDR3 spells CSAGAYQETQYF. DNA of the CDR3: TGCAGCGCAGGGGCATACCAAGAGACCCAGTACTTC.

This clonotype was seen ten or more times. This chain links TRBV19 with TRBJ2-2; D unresolved. Germline CDR1 LNHDA, CDR2 SQIVND (reference sequence). V was shortened by 9 bases and J by 5 bases, with 10 bases between the two germline ends. The CDR3 runs 12 residues. The CDR3 region is CASSTYTGELFF. Here the CDR3 DNA reads TGTGCCAGCAGCACGTATACCGGGGAGCTGTTTTTT.

This clonotype was seen many times. V is TRBV20-1 and J is TRBJ2-1; D ambiguous. Deletions cut 5 bases from V and 3 bases from J, with 11 bases between. The CDR3 covers 13 residues. Per the germline V gene, CDR1 is DFQATT and CDR2 is SNEGSKA (reference sequence). CDR3 DNA sequence: TGCAGTGCTGAAAAAATAATCTACAATGAGCAGTTCTTC. It yields the protein CSAEKIIYNEQFF.

A single count supports this clonotype. The chain combines TRBV11-2 with TRBJ2-3, with 12 nucleotides matching TRBD2. V lost 5 bases and J lost 4; bases outside the gene matches: 7. From germline, CDR1 is SGHAT and CDR2 FQNNGV. The CDR3 is made up of 16 amino acids. The DNA of the CDR3 is TGTGCCAGCAGCCCACAAAGACTAGCGGGAGCAGATACGCAGTATTTT. This codes for CASSPQRLAGADTQYF.

There are many counts of this clonotype. Mismatch with germline at one junction end may stem from a read error. V is TRBV7-8 and J is TRBJ1-2; the D is unclear. In germline, CDR1 is SGHVS, CDR2 FQNEAQ. The CDR3 extends over 13 amino acids. CDR3 nucleotides: TGTGCCAGCAGCCCTCCCCCTAATTATGGCTACACCTTC. It encodes CASSPPPNYGYTF.

The chain joins TRBV15 to TRBJ2-1; TRBD1 matches 9 bases. Germline V gene sequence: CDR1 LNHNV, CDR2 YYDKDF (reference sequence). This CDR3 is 16 amino acids long. Trimming cost V 0 bases and J 9 bases; bases outside gene matches: 9. CDR3 bases: TGTGCCACCAGCAGAGATCGGACAGGGGAGATGGGTGAGCAGTTCTTC. It specifies CATSRDRTGEMGEQFF.